The clone carrying this T cell receptor beta chain was found a few times. Its antigen is currently unknown. The data belong to a study of response to subunit inactivated influenza vaccine. Points from the study as a whole: Each seasonal flu vaccination may recruit only limited new T cells, authors suggested.

TCRdb independently ran MiXCR on the RT-PCR reads; one entry per CDR3 protein. The table has about 620,000 distinct CDR3 sequences, approximately 12% seen once. V trimming: 4 bases; J trimming: 16 bases; junction bases outside the gene matches: 16. Per germline, CDR1 MNHEY and CDR2 SVGEGT. The CDR3 covers 14 residues. The genes are TRBV6-2 or TRBV6-3 and TRBJ1-5, with 7 bases that match TRBD1. The material was PBMCs from blood, obtained on the day of vaccination. This TCR came from a man aged 50-60 years who received an inactivated influenza vaccine. In nucleotides, the CDR3 is TGTGCCAGCAGTTCGATTAATCCTGACGACAGGGTACATTTT. It specifies CASSSINPDDRVHF.